The rows below give T cell receptor beta chains drawn from one sample of a study of blood T cell repertoires in COVID-19. Produced via immunoSEQ multiplex PCR; TCRdb's table is partial and in-frame only. Of about 240,000 clones detected, 86% appear once; the ten largest clones hold 6.2%. The sample consisted of peripheral blood. The receptors stem from a man aged 55 to 70 with acute or convalescent COVID-19. Both conserved end residues are part of each CDR3. The D gene is left open where the match is weak. The size entry is marked missing in some rows and otherwise reads once, few, many or a size class.

d_call: .
j_call: TRBJ2-1
clone_size: .
v_call: TRBV5-1
cdr3_nt: TGCGCCAGCAGCTTGGGCCCACTTACGAGCTCCTACAATGAGCAGTTCTTC
cdr3_aa: CASSLGPLTSSYNEQFF

d_call: .
j_call: TRBJ2-7
clone_size: few
v_call: TRBV24-1
cdr3_nt: TGTGCCACCAGTGAAGGGTTGGCGACTAACTACGAGCAGTACTTC
cdr3_aa: CATSEGLATNYEQYF

d_call: .
j_call: TRBJ2-1
clone_size: .
v_call: TRBV14
cdr3_nt: TGTGCCAGCAGCGATTACAGGGCGGATTATTACAATGAGCAGTTCTTC
cdr3_aa: CASSDYRADYYNEQFF

d_call: .
j_call: TRBJ1-4
clone_size: .
v_call: TRBV9
cdr3_nt: TGTGCCAGCAGCGCCGCCCCGGGTGAAAAACTGTTTTTT
cdr3_aa: CASSAAPGEKLFF

d_call: .
j_call: TRBJ2-1
clone_size: .
v_call: TRBV24-1
cdr3_nt: TGTGCCACCAGTGACCACGGGACATTCTCCTACAATGAGCAGTTCTTC
cdr3_aa: CATSDHGTFSYNEQFF

d_call: TRBD2
j_call: TRBJ2-7
clone_size: .
v_call: TRBV2
cdr3_nt: TGTGCCAGCAGTGAAGAAGGTCTAGCGGGTGACGAGCAGTACTTC
cdr3_aa: CASSEEGLAGDEQYF

d_call: .
j_call: TRBJ1-1
clone_size: .
v_call: TRBV29-1
cdr3_nt: TGCAGCGACTCAGGGGTAACTGAAGCTTTCTTT
cdr3_aa: CSDSGVTEAFF

d_call: .
j_call: TRBJ2-7
clone_size: once
v_call: TRBV5-4
cdr3_nt: TGTGCCAGCAGCCCCGTGGGACTCTCCTACGAGCAGTACTTC
cdr3_aa: CASSPVGLSYEQYF

d_call: TRBD1
j_call: TRBJ1-4
clone_size: .
v_call: TRBV6-2/TRBV6-3
cdr3_nt: TGTGCCAGCAGTTACGCGACAGGGGAAGCAACTAATGAAAAACTGTTTTTT
cdr3_aa: CASSYATGEATNEKLFF

d_call: .
j_call: TRBJ1-5
clone_size: once
v_call: TRBV3-1/TRBV3-2
cdr3_nt: TGTGCCAGCAGCCAAGCGGATCAGCCCCAGCATTTT
cdr3_aa: CASSQADQPQHF

d_call: TRBD1
j_call: TRBJ2-7
clone_size: .
v_call: TRBV5-6
cdr3_nt: TGTGCCAGCAGCTTGGCCGGACAGGAACTTTACTACGAGCAGTACTTC
cdr3_aa: CASSLAGQELYYEQYF

d_call: TRBD2
j_call: TRBJ2-1
clone_size: .
v_call: TRBV19
cdr3_nt: TGTGCCAGTACCTTGTCGGGACTAGGCAATGAGCAGTTCTTC
cdr3_aa: CASTLSGLGNEQFF

d_call: TRBD2
j_call: TRBJ2-1
clone_size: .
v_call: TRBV30
cdr3_nt: TGTGCCTGGAGTAGGAATAGCGGGAGATTTAGAAAGTTCTTC
cdr3_aa: CAWSRNSGRFRKFF

d_call: .
j_call: TRBJ2-2
clone_size: .
v_call: TRBV1
cdr3_nt: TGCACCAGCAGCCCGCCGGGACTAGCGGGCTTGTTCGCGAACACCGGGGAGCTGTTTTTT
cdr3_aa: CTSSPPGLAGLFANTGELFF

d_call: .
j_call: TRBJ1-1
clone_size: .
v_call: TRBV3-1/TRBV3-2
cdr3_nt: TGTGCCAGCAGCCAAAGGACGTTAGGGGACACTGAAGCTTTCTTT
cdr3_aa: CASSQRTLGDTEAFF

d_call: .
j_call: TRBJ2-7
clone_size: .
v_call: TRBV9
cdr3_nt: TGTGCCAGCAGCGTAGGTGTCAGCTCCTACGAGCAGTACTTC
cdr3_aa: CASSVGVSSYEQYF

d_call: .
j_call: TRBJ2-7
clone_size: .
v_call: TRBV20-1
cdr3_nt: TGCAGTGCTAGTACGGCAGACTTCCGTCCCAATATTCGCTACGAGCAGTACTTC
cdr3_aa: CSASTADFRPNIRYEQYF

d_call: .
j_call: TRBJ1-1
clone_size: .
v_call: TRBV29-1
cdr3_nt: TGCAGCACGAGGGAGGTTATGAACACTGAAGCTTTCTTT
cdr3_aa: CSTREVMNTEAFF

d_call: .
j_call: TRBJ2-1
clone_size: few
v_call: TRBV29-1
cdr3_nt: TGCAGCATGATAAGTATGAGGGAGAGGGCCAATGAGCAGTTCTTC
cdr3_aa: CSMISMRERANEQFF

d_call: .
j_call: TRBJ2-3
clone_size: .
v_call: TRBV9
cdr3_nt: TGTGCCAGCAGCGGTGGTCGGGGTTGGGCAGATACGCAGTATTTT
cdr3_aa: CASSGGRGWADTQYF

d_call: .
j_call: TRBJ1-4
clone_size: .
v_call: TRBV30
cdr3_nt: TGTGCCTGGAGTGTAATGAGAACAGGGATCGCTAATGAAAAACTGTTTTTT
cdr3_aa: CAWSVMRTGIANEKLFF

d_call: TRBD2
j_call: TRBJ2-5
clone_size: .
v_call: TRBV9
cdr3_nt: TGTGCCAGCAGCGTAGGAGGTCGGGGAGGGCCGGGTGAGACCCAGTACTTC
cdr3_aa: CASSVGGRGGPGETQYF

d_call: .
j_call: TRBJ2-6
clone_size: once
v_call: TRBV19
cdr3_nt: TGTGCCAGTGACAACGGATCTGGGGCCAACGTCCTGACTTTC
cdr3_aa: CASDNGSGANVLTF

d_call: TRBD1
j_call: TRBJ1-5
clone_size: once
v_call: TRBV19
cdr3_nt: TGTGCCAGTAGTACCCAGGGGGCCGGGCAGCCCCAGCATTTT
cdr3_aa: CASSTQGAGQPQHF

d_call: TRBD2
j_call: TRBJ2-7
clone_size: few
v_call: TRBV5-1
cdr3_nt: TGCGCCAGCAGCTTGGTACTAGCGGGAGGGCCCTACGAGCAGTACTTC
cdr3_aa: CASSLVLAGGPYEQYF

d_call: TRBD2
j_call: TRBJ2-2
clone_size: .
v_call: TRBV6-2/TRBV6-3
cdr3_nt: TGTGCCAGCAGTTACCCGTGGGAGGGGAGGACCGGGGAGCTGTTTTTT
cdr3_aa: CASSYPWEGRTGELFF

d_call: .
j_call: TRBJ2-3
clone_size: .
v_call: TRBV19
cdr3_nt: TGTGCCAGTAGTTCCCACCATCTAGATTCTAGCACAGATACGCAGTATTTT
cdr3_aa: CASSSHHLDSSTDTQYF

d_call: TRBD1
j_call: TRBJ2-7
clone_size: .
v_call: TRBV19
cdr3_nt: TGTGCCAGTAGTAGACAGGGAGATTACGAGCAGTACTTC
cdr3_aa: CASSRQGDYEQYF

d_call: .
j_call: TRBJ2-5
clone_size: .
v_call: TRBV7-2
cdr3_nt: TGTGCCAGCAGCTTGGGCGGGTCCGAGACCCAGTACTTC
cdr3_aa: CASSLGGSETQYF

d_call: TRBD2
j_call: TRBJ2-5
clone_size: .
v_call: TRBV5-1
cdr3_nt: TGCGCCAGCAGCTTTGGGGCGGGAGGAGAGACCCAGTACTTC
cdr3_aa: CASSFGAGGETQYF

d_call: .
j_call: TRBJ1-6
clone_size: .
v_call: TRBV3-1/TRBV3-2
cdr3_nt: TGTGCCAGCAGCCAAGTGTATGATTCACCCCTCCACTTT
cdr3_aa: CASSQVYDSPLHF

d_call: TRBD1
j_call: TRBJ1-1
clone_size: .
v_call: TRBV18
cdr3_nt: TGTGCCAGCTCGACCACGGAGACAGGGAGGACTGAAGCTTTCTTT
cdr3_aa: CASSTTETGRTEAFF

d_call: .
j_call: TRBJ1-6
clone_size: .
v_call: TRBV27
cdr3_nt: TGTGCCAGCAGTTCCTCTCGGGGGTTACAAGGGGCCTATAATTCACCCCTCCACTTT
cdr3_aa: CASSSSRGLQGAYNSPLHF

d_call: .
j_call: TRBJ1-1
clone_size: .
v_call: TRBV19
cdr3_nt: TGTGCCAGTAGTGCAGGGAAAGGTGAAGCTTTCTTT
cdr3_aa: CASSAGKGEAFF

d_call: .
j_call: TRBJ1-5
clone_size: once
v_call: TRBV7-2
cdr3_nt: TGTGCCAGCAGCTTCGGACAAATTAGCAATCAGCCCCAGCATTTT
cdr3_aa: CASSFGQISNQPQHF

d_call: .
j_call: TRBJ1-1
clone_size: .
v_call: TRBV6-1
cdr3_nt: TGTGCCAGCAGTGAAGTAGGGGTGGGGAACACTGAAGCTTTCTTT
cdr3_aa: CASSEVGVGNTEAFF

d_call: TRBD2
j_call: TRBJ2-5
clone_size: .
v_call: TRBV7-2
cdr3_nt: TGTGCCAGCAGCCCTGAGGGGGCTAGCGGGATGCAGACCCAGTACTTC
cdr3_aa: CASSPEGASGMQTQYF

d_call: TRBD1
j_call: TRBJ2-7
clone_size: once
v_call: TRBV5-1
cdr3_nt: TGCGCCAGCAGCTTGGTCCTGACAGGGGAGAGGGCCTACGAGCAGTACTTC
cdr3_aa: CASSLVLTGERAYEQYF

d_call: .
j_call: TRBJ1-1
clone_size: .
v_call: TRBV19
cdr3_nt: TGTGCCAGTAGTATGAACCAGGGCGGAGCTTTCTTT
cdr3_aa: CASSMNQGGAFF

d_call: .
j_call: TRBJ2-5
clone_size: .
v_call: TRBV3-1/TRBV3-2
cdr3_nt: TGTGCCAGCAGCCAGGGGCGGTTCCAAGAGACCCAGTACTTC
cdr3_aa: CASSQGRFQETQYF

d_call: TRBD1
j_call: TRBJ1-6
clone_size: few
v_call: TRBV9
cdr3_nt: TGTGCCAGCAGCGTAGACGGGACAGGGAATTCACCCCTCCACTTT
cdr3_aa: CASSVDGTGNSPLHF

d_call: TRBD2
j_call: TRBJ2-3
clone_size: .
v_call: TRBV11-2
cdr3_nt: TGTGCCAGCAGCTTCGCGGGAGGGGCGGATACGCAGTATTTT
cdr3_aa: CASSFAGGADTQYF

d_call: TRBD1
j_call: TRBJ1-3
clone_size: .
v_call: TRBV7-2
cdr3_nt: TGTGCCAGCAGCTTACAACAGGGGCCTGGAAACACCATATATTTT
cdr3_aa: CASSLQQGPGNTIYF

d_call: TRBD1
j_call: TRBJ2-1
clone_size: .
v_call: TRBV5-1
cdr3_nt: TGCGCCAGCAGCTACGCGGGACAGGGCGATGAGCAGTTCTTC
cdr3_aa: CASSYAGQGDEQFF

d_call: .
j_call: TRBJ1-3
clone_size: .
v_call: TRBV28
cdr3_nt: TGTGCCAGCAGTCCCACGCCGGACAGCTCTGCCACCATATATTTT
cdr3_aa: CASSPTPDSSATIYF

d_call: TRBD2
j_call: TRBJ2-3
clone_size: .
v_call: TRBV6-2/TRBV6-3
cdr3_nt: TGTGCCAGCAGTTACTCGAACCCCAGACTAGCGGGAGATACGCAGTATTTT
cdr3_aa: CASSYSNPRLAGDTQYF

d_call: TRBD2
j_call: TRBJ2-1
clone_size: .
v_call: TRBV6-2/TRBV6-3
cdr3_nt: TGTGCCAGCAGTTTTCTAGCGGGACCCTACAATGAGCAGTTCTTC
cdr3_aa: CASSFLAGPYNEQFF

d_call: .
j_call: TRBJ1-4
clone_size: .
v_call: TRBV28
cdr3_nt: TGTGCCAGCAGTTTTGTTTCGGGGGCAACTAATGAAAAACTGTTTTTT
cdr3_aa: CASSFVSGATNEKLFF

d_call: TRBD1
j_call: TRBJ2-7
clone_size: .
v_call: TRBV7-6
cdr3_nt: TGTGCCAGCAGCTCGCCCGCCGGGACAGGGAGCTCCTACGAGCAGTACTTC
cdr3_aa: CASSSPAGTGSSYEQYF

d_call: .
j_call: TRBJ2-7
clone_size: .
v_call: TRBV24-1
cdr3_nt: TGTGCCACCAGTGATACCGGACGTGGGAGAGAGTACGAGCAGTACTTC
cdr3_aa: CATSDTGRGREYEQYF

d_call: TRBD2
j_call: TRBJ2-5
clone_size: .
v_call: TRBV7-6
cdr3_nt: TGTGCCAGCAGCTCTCTAGCGGGAGTGGGTCCTGAAGAGACCCAGTACTTC
cdr3_aa: CASSSLAGVGPEETQYF

d_call: .
j_call: TRBJ1-1
clone_size: .
v_call: TRBV25-1
cdr3_nt: TGTGCCAGCAGTGAAAACAGGGTGGGGACTGAAGCTTTCTTT
cdr3_aa: CASSENRVGTEAFF

d_call: TRBD1
j_call: TRBJ1-6
clone_size: .
v_call: TRBV5-6
cdr3_nt: TGTGCCAGCAGCACGCGGACAGGGGCTAATTCACCCCTCCACTTT
cdr3_aa: CASSTRTGANSPLHF

d_call: .
j_call: TRBJ2-5
clone_size: once
v_call: TRBV2
cdr3_nt: TGTGCCAGCAGCGACAGGTCCCGGCAAGAGACCCAGTACTTC
cdr3_aa: CASSDRSRQETQYF

d_call: .
j_call: TRBJ2-7
clone_size: few
v_call: TRBV7-2
cdr3_nt: TGTGCCAGCAGCTCAACCGGGACCTACGAGCAGTACTTC
cdr3_aa: CASSSTGTYEQYF

d_call: .
j_call: TRBJ2-3
clone_size: .
v_call: TRBV4-2
cdr3_nt: TGTGCCAGCAGCCAAGATTTCGGCGGGGACGCACGAGGTACGCAGTATTTT
cdr3_aa: CASSQDFGGDARGTQYF

d_call: .
j_call: TRBJ2-7
clone_size: .
v_call: TRBV27
cdr3_nt: TGTGCCAGCAGCCCAGGAGCCGGGACACTTCGCTACGAGCAGTACTTC
cdr3_aa: CASSPGAGTLRYEQYF

d_call: .
j_call: TRBJ1-3
clone_size: once
v_call: TRBV29-1
cdr3_nt: TGCAGCGGGGAGGACAACGGAAACACCATATATTTT
cdr3_aa: CSGEDNGNTIYF

d_call: .
j_call: TRBJ2-5
clone_size: .
v_call: TRBV2
cdr3_nt: TGTGCCAGCAGTGCTCTCCAAGAGACCCAGTACTTC
cdr3_aa: CASSALQETQYF

d_call: TRBD2
j_call: TRBJ2-6
clone_size: .
v_call: TRBV28
cdr3_nt: TGTGCCAGCAGTTTATTCACTAGCGGGAGGACTGGGGCCAACGTCCTGACTTTC
cdr3_aa: CASSLFTSGRTGANVLTF